This TCR beta chain was retrieved from a study of blood T cell repertoires in COVID-19. Two negative PCRs, clearance, or symptom resolution had been documented for recovered Cohort 3 donors. Germline values: CDR1 MNHEY, CDR2 SMNVEV (reference sequence). The CDR3 totals 18 residues. Losses at the gene ends were 2 bases for V and 2 bases for J; bases not matched to a gene: 11. Clones were read by immunoSEQ multiplex PCR, and TCRdb kept only the in-frame ones, dropping some. The sample includes nearly 350,000 clones, about 88% of them seen just once. The clonotype was recovered from a woman aged 25 to 39 who had recovered from COVID-19. Input material: PBMCs or T cells enriched from blood (not recorded which). This chain links TRBV27 with TRBJ2-2, with 7 bases identical to TRBD1. The CDR3, as DNA: TGTGCCAGCAGTTTAGCCCGTAGACAGGGCGGTAACACCGGGGAGCTGTTTTTT. Amino acid sequence: CASSLARRQGGNTGELFF.